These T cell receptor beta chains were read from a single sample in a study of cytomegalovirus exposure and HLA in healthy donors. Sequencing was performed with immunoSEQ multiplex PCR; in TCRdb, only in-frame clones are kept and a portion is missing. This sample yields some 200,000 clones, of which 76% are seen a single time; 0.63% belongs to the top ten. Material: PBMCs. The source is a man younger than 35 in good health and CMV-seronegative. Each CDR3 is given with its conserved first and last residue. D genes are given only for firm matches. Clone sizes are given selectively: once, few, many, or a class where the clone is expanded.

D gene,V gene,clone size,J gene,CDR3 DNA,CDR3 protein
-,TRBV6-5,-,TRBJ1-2,TGTGCCAGCATCCCTACACAGGGTTACTATGGCTACACCTTC,CASIPTQGYYGYTF
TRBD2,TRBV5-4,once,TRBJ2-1,TGTGCCAGCAGCCGACTAGCGGGTAGGAATGAGCAGTTCTTC,CASSRLAGRNEQFF
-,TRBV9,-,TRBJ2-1,TGTGCCAGCAGCGTAGGGGGGGATCGGGGAAATGAGCAGTTCTTC,CASSVGGDRGNEQFF
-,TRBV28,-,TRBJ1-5,TGTGCCAGCAGCCCGGGGGAGGTGGGAAGACAGCCCCAGCATTTT,CASSPGEVGRQPQHF
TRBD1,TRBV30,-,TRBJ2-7,TGTGCCTGGAGTCCACGACAGGGGACGCGGTACGAGCAGTACTTC,CAWSPRQGTRYEQYF
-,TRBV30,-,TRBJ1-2,TGTGCCTGGAGTCCCTCCTATGGCTACACCTTC,CAWSPSYGYTF
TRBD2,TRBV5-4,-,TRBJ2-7,TGTGCCAGCAGCTTACTAGCGGGAGGTTCCTACGAGCAGTACTTC,CASSLLAGGSYEQYF
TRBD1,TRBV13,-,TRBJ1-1,TGTGCCAGCAGGAGGACAGGCCGCAACACTGAAGCTTTCTTT,CASRRTGRNTEAFF
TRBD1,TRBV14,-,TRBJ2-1,TGTGCCAGCAGCCCGGGACAGGGGTTCTATGAGCAGTTCTTC,CASSPGQGFYEQFF
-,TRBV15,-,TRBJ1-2,TGTGCCACCGGAACCGGGGGTTATTATGGCTACACCTTC,CATGTGGYYGYTF
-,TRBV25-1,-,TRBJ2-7,TGTGCCAGCCGACTTGGGTCCTACGAGCAGTACTTC,CASRLGSYEQYF
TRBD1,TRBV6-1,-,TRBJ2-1,TGTGCCAGCAGTGAAAGGAGGGACAGGGTGAATGAGCAGTTCTTC,CASSERRDRVNEQFF
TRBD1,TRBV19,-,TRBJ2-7,TGTGCCAGTAGTGGTCCAGGGGGACCTGATCCCTACGAGCAGTACTTC,CASSGPGGPDPYEQYF
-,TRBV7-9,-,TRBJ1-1,TGTGCCAGCACCAAGAGGCAGGGAGGCACTGAAGCTTTCTTT,CASTKRQGGTEAFF
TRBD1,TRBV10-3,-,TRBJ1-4,TGTGCCATCAGGGGACAGGATAATGAAAAACTGTTTTTT,CAIRGQDNEKLFF
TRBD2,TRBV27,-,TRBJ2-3,TGTGCCAGCAGTCTGACTAGCGGGAAGGCCACAGATACGCAGTATTTT,CASSLTSGKATDTQYF
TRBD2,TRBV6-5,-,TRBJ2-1,TGTGCCAGCAGTTTGGGACTAGCGGGCACCAATGAGCAGTTCTTC,CASSLGLAGTNEQFF
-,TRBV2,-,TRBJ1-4,TGTGCCAGCAGACCCGCAGGGGAAAAACTGTTTTTT,CASRPAGEKLFF
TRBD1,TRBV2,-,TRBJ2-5,TGTGCCAGCAGTAGCCGGGACAGAGAGACCCAGTACTTC,CASSSRDRETQYF
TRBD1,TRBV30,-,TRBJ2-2,TGTGCCTGGAGTCCACTTTCCGGGACAGGGGGTGTTAGTGCCGGGGAGCTGTTTTTT,CAWSPLSGTGGVSAGELFF
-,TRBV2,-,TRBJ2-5,TGTGCCAGCAGTCCTAGCGCCGAAGAGACCCAGTACTTC,CASSPSAEETQYF
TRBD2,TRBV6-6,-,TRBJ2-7,TGTGCCAGCAGTTACAGCGGGAGGCCCTACGAGCAGTACTTC,CASSYSGRPYEQYF
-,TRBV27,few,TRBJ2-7,TGTGCCAGCAGTCCCGTGGACAGCTCCTACGAGCAGTACTTC,CASSPVDSSYEQYF
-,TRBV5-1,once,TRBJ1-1,TGCGCCAGCAGCCCACAGGGCCCGAACACTGAAGCTTTCTTT,CASSPQGPNTEAFF
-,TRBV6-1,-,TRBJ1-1,TGTGCCAGCATAGGAGAAGGGGTCTCGGACACTGAAGCTTTCTTT,CASIGEGVSDTEAFF
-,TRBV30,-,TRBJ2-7,TGTGCCTGTCGGGGGTTATACGAGCAGTACTTC,CACRGLYEQYF
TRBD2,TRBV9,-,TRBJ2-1,TGTGCCAGCAGCGCGACTAGCGGGAGCAATGCTGAGCAGTTCTTC,CASSATSGSNAEQFF
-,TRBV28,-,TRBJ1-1,TGTGCCAGCAGTTCGTTGATACCGGTCGTTGGGAACACTGAAGCTTTCTTT,CASSSLIPVVGNTEAFF
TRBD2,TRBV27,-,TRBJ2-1,TGTGCCAGCAGTTTACTAGCGGGAGGCCAGTCGCATGAGCAGTTCTTC,CASSLLAGGQSHEQFF
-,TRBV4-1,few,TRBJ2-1,TGCGCCAGCAGCCAAGTAGACATCATCTCCTACAATGAGCAGTTCTTC,CASSQVDIISYNEQFF
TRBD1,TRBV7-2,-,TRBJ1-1,TGTGCCAGCAGACAAGGACAGGTGACTGAAGCTTTCTTT,CASRQGQVTEAFF
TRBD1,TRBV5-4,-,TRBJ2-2,TGTGCCAGCAGCTTGCCGACAGGGGGTCGAACCGGGGAGCTGTTTTTT,CASSLPTGGRTGELFF
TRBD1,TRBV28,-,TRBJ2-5,TGTGCCATTTCAGGGGGTCACCAAGAGACCCAGTACTTC,CAISGGHQETQYF
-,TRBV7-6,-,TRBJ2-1,TGTGCCAGCAGCTCGGGTGGTTACAATGAGCAGTTCTTC,CASSSGGYNEQFF
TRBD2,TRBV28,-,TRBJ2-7,TGTGCCAGCAGTTTAGGAGGGGCGGGGGGGATGGGTCGGCAGTACTTC,CASSLGGAGGMGRQYF
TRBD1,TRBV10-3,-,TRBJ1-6,TGTGCCATCAGTGTGACAGGGCAAAATTCACCCCTCCACTTT,CAISVTGQNSPLHF
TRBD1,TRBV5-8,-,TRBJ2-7,TGTGCCAGCACCCTGACAGGGGTCTACGAGCAGTACTTC,CASTLTGVYEQYF
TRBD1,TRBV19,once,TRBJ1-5,TGTGCCAGTAGGGGGGCGGGACAGGGTTTACGGCCCCAGCATTTT,CASRGAGQGLRPQHF
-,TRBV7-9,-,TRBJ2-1,TGTGCCAGCAGCTTAGAGTCGGGGATTAACAATGAGCAGTTCTTC,CASSLESGINNEQFF
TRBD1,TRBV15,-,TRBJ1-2,TGTGCCACCAGCAGAGAGGGACAGATATATGGCTACACCTTC,CATSREGQIYGYTF
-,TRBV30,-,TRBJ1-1,TGTGCCTGGACTAGGACAGACGAAGCTTTCTTT,CAWTRTDEAFF
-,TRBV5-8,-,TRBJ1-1,TGTGCCAGCAGCTTGAGCCACCTGAACACTGAAGCTTTCTTT,CASSLSHLNTEAFF
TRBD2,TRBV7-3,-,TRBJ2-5,TGTGCCAGCAGCTTAGGACTAGGCTACTCGGAGGAGACCCAGTACTTC,CASSLGLGYSEETQYF
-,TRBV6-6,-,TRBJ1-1,TGTGCCAGCAGCCTCCCTTCTGGGGGGACTGAAGCTTTCTTT,CASSLPSGGTEAFF
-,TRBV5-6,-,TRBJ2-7,TGTGCCAGCAGCTTGAATCCCAGTACCTCCTACGAGCAGTACTTC,CASSLNPSTSYEQYF
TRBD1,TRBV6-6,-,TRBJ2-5,TGCGCCAGCAGTTCCTGGACAGGATGGTCGGAGACCCAGTACTTC,CASSSWTGWSETQYF
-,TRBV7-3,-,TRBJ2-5,TGTGCCAGCAGCCCCAGGGGCAGGGCCGGGGAGACCCAGTACTTC,CASSPRGRAGETQYF
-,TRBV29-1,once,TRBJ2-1,TGCAGCGGTAACAGGGAAATCTACAATGAGCAGTTCTTC,CSGNREIYNEQFF